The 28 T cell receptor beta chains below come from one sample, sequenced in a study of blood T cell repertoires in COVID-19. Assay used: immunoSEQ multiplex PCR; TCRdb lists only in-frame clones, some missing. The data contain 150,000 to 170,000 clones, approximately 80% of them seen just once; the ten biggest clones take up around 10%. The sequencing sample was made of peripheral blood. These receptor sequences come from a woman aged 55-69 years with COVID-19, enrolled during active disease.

The CDR3 is CASSEAAGQGWKPQHF. CDR3 coding DNA: TGTGCCAGCAGTGAAGCGGCAGGACAGGGATGGAAGCCCCAGCATTTT. The gene calls are TRBV6-1 and TRBJ1-5, with 8 bases identical to TRBD1. Germline V gives CDR1 MNHNS, CDR2 SASEGT. The CDR3 extends over 16 amino acids. With V trimmed by 0 bases and J by 8 bases, 9 bases remained unmatched.

CDR3 in DNA: TGTGCCAGCAGCAACATCCGGGGTAGCGGGAGACCGGGCTCCTACAATGAGCAGTTCTTC. Protein product: CASSNIRGSGRPGSYNEQFF. The chain uses TRBV21-1 and TRBJ2-1; the table gives TRBD2 as D, unverified against the DNA. TRBV21-1 represents a pseudogene. The CDR3 totals 20 residues.

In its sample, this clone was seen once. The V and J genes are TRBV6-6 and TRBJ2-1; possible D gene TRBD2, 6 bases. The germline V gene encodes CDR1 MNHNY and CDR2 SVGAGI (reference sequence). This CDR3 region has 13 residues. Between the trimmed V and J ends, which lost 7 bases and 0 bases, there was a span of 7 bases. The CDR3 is CASKTSSYNEQFF. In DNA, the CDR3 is TGTGCCAGCAAGACTAGCTCCTACAATGAGCAGTTCTTC.

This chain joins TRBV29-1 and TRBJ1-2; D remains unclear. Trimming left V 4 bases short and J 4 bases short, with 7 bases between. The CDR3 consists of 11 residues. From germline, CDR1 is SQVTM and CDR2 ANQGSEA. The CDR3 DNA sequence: TGCAGCGTTGTAACAAGCTATGGCTACACCTTC. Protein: CSVVTSYGYTF.

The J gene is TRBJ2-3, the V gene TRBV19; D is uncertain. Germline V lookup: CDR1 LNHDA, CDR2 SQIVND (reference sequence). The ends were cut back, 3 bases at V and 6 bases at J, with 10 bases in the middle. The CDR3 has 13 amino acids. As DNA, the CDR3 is TGTGCCAGTAGTATTGGAGAATCGGATACGCAGTATTTT. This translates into CASSIGESDTQYF.

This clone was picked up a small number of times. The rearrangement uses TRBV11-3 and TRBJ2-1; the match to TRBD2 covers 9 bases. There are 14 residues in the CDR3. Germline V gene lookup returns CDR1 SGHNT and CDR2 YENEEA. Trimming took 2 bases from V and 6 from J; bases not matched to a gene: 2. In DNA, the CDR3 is TGTGCCAGCAGCTTAAGCGGGAGGTTCAATGAGCAGTTCTTC. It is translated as CASSLSGRFNEQFF.

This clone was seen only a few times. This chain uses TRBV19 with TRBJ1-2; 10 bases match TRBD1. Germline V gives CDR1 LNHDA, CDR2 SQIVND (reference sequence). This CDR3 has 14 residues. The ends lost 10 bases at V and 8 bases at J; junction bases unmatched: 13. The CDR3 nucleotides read TGTGCCACTATTCCGACAGGGGGCGCGGACGGCTACACCTTC. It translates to CATIPTGGADGYTF.

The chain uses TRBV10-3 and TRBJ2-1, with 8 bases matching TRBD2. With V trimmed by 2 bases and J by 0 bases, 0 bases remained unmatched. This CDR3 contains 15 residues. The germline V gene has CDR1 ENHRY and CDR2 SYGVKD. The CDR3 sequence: CAISETSGSYNEQFF. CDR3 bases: TGTGCCATCAGTGAGACTAGCGGCTCCTACAATGAGCAGTTCTTC.

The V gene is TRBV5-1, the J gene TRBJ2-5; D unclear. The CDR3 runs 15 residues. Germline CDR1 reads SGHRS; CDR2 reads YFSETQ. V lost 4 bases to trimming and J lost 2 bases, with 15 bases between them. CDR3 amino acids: CASSPGPQEQETQYF. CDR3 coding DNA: TGCGCCAGCAGCCCTGGGCCGCAGGAACAAGAGACCCAGTACTTC.

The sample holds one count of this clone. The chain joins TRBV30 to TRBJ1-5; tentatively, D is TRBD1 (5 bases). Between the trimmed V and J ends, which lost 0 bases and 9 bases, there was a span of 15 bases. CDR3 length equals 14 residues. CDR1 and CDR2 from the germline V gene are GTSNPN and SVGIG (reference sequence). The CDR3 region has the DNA TGTGCCTGGAGTGTAAGGGGTGATAGGCGGCCCCAGCATTTT. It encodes CAWSVRGDRRPQHF.

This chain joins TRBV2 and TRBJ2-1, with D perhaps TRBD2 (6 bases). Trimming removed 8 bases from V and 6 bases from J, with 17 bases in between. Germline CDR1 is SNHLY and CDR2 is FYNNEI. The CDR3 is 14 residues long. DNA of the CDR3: TGTGCCAGCCAGGAGCGGGTACGGGGCAATGAGCAGTTCTTC. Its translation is CASQERVRGNEQFF.

The CDR3: CASTDQAGNGYTF. The CDR3 DNA is TGTGCCAGCACCGATCAAGCGGGGAACGGCTACACCTTC. The chain has TRBV25-1 and TRBJ1-2; D ambiguous. The germline V and J ends were trimmed by 7 bases and 8 bases, with 17 bases remaining between them. Germline V gene sequence: CDR1 MGHDK, CDR2 SYGVNS. CDR3 size: 13 residues.

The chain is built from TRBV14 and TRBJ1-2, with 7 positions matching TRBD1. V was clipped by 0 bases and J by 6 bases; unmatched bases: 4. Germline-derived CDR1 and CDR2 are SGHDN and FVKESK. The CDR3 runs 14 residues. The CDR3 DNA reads TGTGCCAGCAGCCAAGATTTAAGGGGGCATGGCTACACCTTC. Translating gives CASSQDLRGHGYTF.

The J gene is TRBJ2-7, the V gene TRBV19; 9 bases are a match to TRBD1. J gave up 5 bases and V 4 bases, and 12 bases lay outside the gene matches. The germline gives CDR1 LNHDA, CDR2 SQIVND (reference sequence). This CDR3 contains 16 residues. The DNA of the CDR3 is TGTGCCAGTAGTAACCCGGGGGACAGGGAATCCGACGAGCAGTACTTC. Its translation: CASSNPGDRESDEQYF. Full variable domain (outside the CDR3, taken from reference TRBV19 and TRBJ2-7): DGGITQSPKYLFRKEGQNVTLSCEQNLNHDAMYWYRQDPGQGLRLIYYSQIVNDFQKGDIAEGYSVSREKKESFPLTVTSAQKNPTAFYLCASSNPGDRESDEQYFGPGTRLTVT.

The CDR3 is CASSLGRGLDTQYF. CDR3 sequence (DNA): TGTGCCAGCAGCTTAGGCAGGGGCTTAGATACGCAGTATTTT. The V call is TRBV7-9, the J call TRBJ2-3; perhaps TRBD1 as D (6 bases). The CDR3 sequence is 14 residues long. V lost 1 base and J 5 bases, leaving 10 bases between the germline ends. CDR1 and CDR2 from the germline V gene are SEHNR and FQNEAQ (reference sequence).

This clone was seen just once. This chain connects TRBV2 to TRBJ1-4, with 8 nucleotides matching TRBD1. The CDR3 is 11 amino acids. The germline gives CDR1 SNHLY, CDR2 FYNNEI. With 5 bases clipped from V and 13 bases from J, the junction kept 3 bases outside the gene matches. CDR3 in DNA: TGTGCCAGCAGTCGGGACAGGCCACTGTTTTTT. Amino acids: CASSRDRPLFF. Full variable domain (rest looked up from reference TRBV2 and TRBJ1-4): EPEVTQTPSHQVTQMGQEVILRCVPISNHLYFYWYRQILGQKVEFLVSFYNNEISEKSEIFDDQFSVERPDGSNFTLKIRSTKLEDSAMYFCASSRDRPLFFGSGTQLSVL.

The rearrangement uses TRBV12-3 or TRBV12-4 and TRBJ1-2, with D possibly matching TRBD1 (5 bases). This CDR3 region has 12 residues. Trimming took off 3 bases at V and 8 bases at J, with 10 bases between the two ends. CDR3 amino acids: CASSFQGSGYTF. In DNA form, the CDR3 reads TGTGCCAGCAGTTTTCAGGGCTCGGGCTACACCTTC.

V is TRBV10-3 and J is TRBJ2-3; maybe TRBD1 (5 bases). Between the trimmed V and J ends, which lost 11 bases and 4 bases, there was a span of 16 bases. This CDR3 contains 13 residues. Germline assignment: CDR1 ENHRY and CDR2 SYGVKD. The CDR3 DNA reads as TGTGCCTCTCTAGGGGCTAGTTCAGATACGCAGTATTTT. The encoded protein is CASLGASSDTQYF.

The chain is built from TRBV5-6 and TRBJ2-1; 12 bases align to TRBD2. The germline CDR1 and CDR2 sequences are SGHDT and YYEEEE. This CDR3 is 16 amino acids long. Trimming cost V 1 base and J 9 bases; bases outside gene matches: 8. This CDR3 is CASSLSVTSGGSEQFF. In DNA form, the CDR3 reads TGTGCCAGCAGCTTGTCGGTGACTAGCGGGGGTAGTGAGCAGTTCTTC.

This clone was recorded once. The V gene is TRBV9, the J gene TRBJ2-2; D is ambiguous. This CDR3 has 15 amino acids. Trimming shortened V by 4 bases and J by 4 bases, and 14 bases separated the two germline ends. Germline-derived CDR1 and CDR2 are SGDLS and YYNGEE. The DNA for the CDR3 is TGTGCCAGCAGCCCCCAGGTAGAAAGCACCGGGGAGCTGTTTTTT. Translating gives CASSPQVESTGELFF.

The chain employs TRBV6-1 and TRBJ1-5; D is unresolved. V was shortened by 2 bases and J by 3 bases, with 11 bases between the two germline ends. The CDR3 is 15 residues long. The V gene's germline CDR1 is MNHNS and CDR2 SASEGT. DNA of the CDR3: TGTGCCAGCAGTGAATCCAGGATGACCAATCAGCCCCAGCATTTT. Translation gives CASSESRMTNQPQHF.

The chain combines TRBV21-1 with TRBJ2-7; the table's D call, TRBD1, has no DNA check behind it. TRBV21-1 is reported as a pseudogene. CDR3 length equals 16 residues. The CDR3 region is CASSPSHRGEPYEQYV. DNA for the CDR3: TGTGCCAGCAGCCCCTCCCACAGGGGCGAACCTTACGAGCAGTACGTC.

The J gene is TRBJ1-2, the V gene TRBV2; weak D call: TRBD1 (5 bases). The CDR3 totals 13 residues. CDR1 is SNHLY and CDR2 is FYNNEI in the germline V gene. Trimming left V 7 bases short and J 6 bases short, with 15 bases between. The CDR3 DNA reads TGTGCCAGCACCTCGAGTGGGGGGGATGGCTACACCTTC. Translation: CASTSSGGDGYTF.

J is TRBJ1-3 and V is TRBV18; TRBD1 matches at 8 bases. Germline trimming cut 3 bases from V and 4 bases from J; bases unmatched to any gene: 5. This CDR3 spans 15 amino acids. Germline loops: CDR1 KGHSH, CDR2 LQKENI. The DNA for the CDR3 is TGTGCCAGCTCACCGTTGACAGGGGTAGGAAACACCATATATTTT. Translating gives CASSPLTGVGNTIYF.

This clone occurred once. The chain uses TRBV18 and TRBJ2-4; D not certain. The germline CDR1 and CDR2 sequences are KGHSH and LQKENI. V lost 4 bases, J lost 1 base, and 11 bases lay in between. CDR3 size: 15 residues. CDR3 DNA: TGTGCCAGCTCACGACCCGAGGAGGCCAAAAACATTCAGTACTTC. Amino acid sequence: CASSRPEEAKNIQYF.

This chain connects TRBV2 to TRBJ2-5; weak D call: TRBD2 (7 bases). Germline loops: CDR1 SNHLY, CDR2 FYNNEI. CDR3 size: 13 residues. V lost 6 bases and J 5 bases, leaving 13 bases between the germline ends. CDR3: CASRGGRAETQYF. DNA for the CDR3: TGTGCCAGCAGAGGGGGGAGGGCCGAGACCCAGTACTTC.

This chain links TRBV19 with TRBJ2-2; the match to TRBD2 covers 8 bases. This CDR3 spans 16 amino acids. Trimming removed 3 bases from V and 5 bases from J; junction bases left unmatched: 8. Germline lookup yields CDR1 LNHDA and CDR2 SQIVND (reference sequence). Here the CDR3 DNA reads TGTGCCAGTAGTATTGGGACTAGTTTAGGTACCGGGGAGCTGTTTTTT. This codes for CASSIGTSLGTGELFF.

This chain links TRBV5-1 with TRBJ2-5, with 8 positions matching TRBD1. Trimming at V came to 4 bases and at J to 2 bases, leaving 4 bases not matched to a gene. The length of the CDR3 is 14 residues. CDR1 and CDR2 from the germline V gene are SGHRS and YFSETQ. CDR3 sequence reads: CASSGQGRQETQYF. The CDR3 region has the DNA TGCGCCAGCAGCGGACAGGGAAGGCAAGAGACCCAGTACTTC.